Each of the 21 T cell receptor beta chains below was sequenced from the same sample in a study of blood T cell repertoires in COVID-19. Clones were read by immunoSEQ multiplex PCR, and TCRdb kept only the in-frame ones, dropping some. The table lists 250,000 to 350,000 clones, 84% of them singletons. The sample was peripheral blood. These receptor sequences come from a human donor with COVID-19, enrolled during active disease. The donor label of this sample is uncertain.

This clone was seen a handful of times. This rearrangement joins TRBV18 to TRBJ1-1; 8 positions match TRBD1. The J segment lost 6 bases and the V segment lost 0 bases, leaving 3 bases of the junction unmatched. Germline CDR1 is KGHSH and CDR2 is LQKENI. This CDR3 spans 14 amino acids. CDR3 amino acids: CASSPPVGQAEAFF. The CDR3 DNA is TGTGCCAGCTCACCACCGGTGGGACAGGCTGAAGCTTTCTTT.

The chain uses TRBV18 and TRBJ1-5; D unresolved. Germline loops: CDR1 KGHSH, CDR2 LQKENI. The CDR3 consists of 17 residues. With 0 bases removed from V and 1 base from J, the gap between germline ends came to 13 bases. The CDR3 DNA reads TGTGCCAGCTCACCACCGGAGGGCTCAGGCAGCAATCAGCCCCAGCATTTT. This translates into CASSPPEGSGSNQPQHF.

On this clone itself: The junction differs from germline at one of its ends, possibly a read error. V gene TRBV5-1 combines with J gene TRBJ1-1, with D possibly matching TRBD1 (5 bases). The germline CDR1 and CDR2 sequences are SGHRS and YFSETQ. This CDR3 contains 12 residues. The CDR3 region has the DNA TGCGCCAGCAGCTTGGAAGTAGGGGAAGGTTTCTTT. Translating gives CASSLEVGEGFF.

The chain is built from TRBV5-4 and TRBJ2-1, with TRBD2 identical over 9 bases. Germline trimming cut 4 bases from V and 8 bases from J; bases unmatched to any gene: 13. CDR3 length: 16 residues. Germline-derived CDR1 and CDR2 are SGHNT and YYREEE (reference sequence). The CDR3 region has the DNA TGTGCCAGCAGCCGTGCCATAGCGGGAGACGGCGATGAGCAGTTCTTC. Its translation is CASSRAIAGDGDEQFF.

This chain connects TRBV3-1 (or the pseudogene TRBV3-2) to TRBJ1-1; a weak D match, TRBD1 (6 bases). The CDR3 covers 14 residues. Germline V gives CDR1 LGHDT, CDR2 YNNKEL (reference sequence). Trimming stripped 9 bases from V and 1 base from J, with 15 bases between. The CDR3 protein is CASSERGRNTEAFF. CDR3 in DNA: TGTGCCAGTAGTGAGCGGGGGCGGAACACTGAAGCTTTCTTT.

The chain employs TRBV4-1 and TRBJ1-1; D perhaps matches TRBD1 (6 bases). V lost 7 bases and J lost 1, with 19 bases in between. Germline CDR1 MGHRA, CDR2 YSYEKL. This CDR3 has 16 amino acids. CDR3 bases: TGCGCCAGCAAAATGGCCCGAGGACAGTCGAACACTGAAGCTTTCTTT. Its protein product is CASKMARGQSNTEAFF.

The chain couples TRBV6-5 to TRBJ2-3, with 10 positions matching TRBD2. This CDR3 has 15 amino acids. Germline V gene data show CDR1 as MNHEY and CDR2 as SVGAGI. V gave up 6 bases and J gave up 2 bases; unmatched junction bases: 5. This chain's CDR3 is CASSWTSGATDTQYF. CDR3 sequence (DNA): TGTGCCAGCAGCTGGACTAGCGGTGCCACAGATACGCAGTATTTT.

CDR3 amino acids: CASSPRGTSGISSYNEQFF. CDR3 nucleotides: TGTGCCAGCAGCCCCCGTGGGACTAGCGGGATTAGCTCCTACAATGAGCAGTTCTTC. This chain links TRBV7-2 with TRBJ2-1; TRBD2 matches at 13 bases. The CDR3 spans 19 residues. Per the germline V gene, CDR1 is SGHTA and CDR2 is FQGNSA. V dropped 5 bases and J dropped 0; count of bases not matched to a gene: 10.

This sequence joins TRBV7-2 and TRBJ2-1; D not certain. V was trimmed by 1 base and J by 2 bases, leaving 12 bases between them. The germline V gene has CDR1 SGHTA and CDR2 FQGNSA. The CDR3 is 16 amino acids. CDR3 sequence: CASSLETTPTYNEQFF. In nucleotides, the CDR3 is TGTGCCAGCAGCTTAGAAACCACACCGACCTACAATGAGCAGTTCTTC.

The rearrangement links TRBV7-2 to TRBJ2-7; tentative D call: TRBD2 (6 bases). There are 12 residues in the CDR3. CDR1 SGHTA and CDR2 FQGNSA come from the germline V gene. V lost 5 bases, J lost 4 bases, and 9 bases lay in between. The CDR3 bases are TGTGCCAGCAGCCAGCTAGCGTACGAGCAGTACTTC. The encoded protein is CASSQLAYEQYF.

V and J are TRBV11-3 and TRBJ2-7, with D possibly TRBD2 on 5 matching bases. Germline V gene lookup returns CDR1 SGHNT and CDR2 YENEEA. CDR3 length equals 15 residues. V was trimmed by 0 bases and J by 7 bases, leaving 16 bases between them. The CDR3 loop reads CASSLDYRPSGEQYF. CDR3 nucleotide sequence: TGTGCCAGCAGCTTAGATTATCGCCCCTCGGGAGAGCAGTACTTC.

DNA for the CDR3: TGTGCCAGCAGCGCTGCTCCTAGCGGGAGGACCGGGGAGCTGTTTTTT. The encoded protein is CASSAAPSGRTGELFF. V and J are TRBV11-2 and TRBJ2-2, with 11 bases matching TRBD2. V dropped 5 bases and J dropped 5; count of bases not matched to a gene: 7. The CDR3 has 16 amino acids. The germline V gene encodes CDR1 SGHAT and CDR2 FQNNGV. The full variable domain, in which reference TRBV11-2 and TRBJ2-2 provide the parts outside the CDR3, is EAGVAQSPRYKIIEKRQSVAFWCNPISGHATLYWYQQILGQGPKLLIQFQNNGVVDDSQLPKDRFSAERLKGVDSTLKIQPAKLEDSAVYLCASSAAPSGRTGELFFGEGSRLTVL.

The V and J genes are TRBV18 and TRBJ2-5, with 13 positions matching TRBD2. Germline assignment: CDR1 KGHSH and CDR2 LQKENI. The CDR3 loop spans 18 amino acids. The ends lost 6 bases at V and 1 base at J; junction bases unmatched: 11. The CDR3 nucleotides are TGTGCCAGCTCTTCCCGTGGGGGACTAGCGGGGATCCAAGAGACCCAGTACTTC. Translating gives CASSSRGGLAGIQETQYF.

The CDR3 protein is CAGRTGLNTEAFF. CDR3 DNA sequence: TGTGCCGGACGGACAGGATTGAACACTGAAGCTTTCTTT. V gene TRBV2 combines with J gene TRBJ1-1; 7 positions match TRBD1. V was pared by 11 bases and J by 0 bases, with 6 bases of the junction left unmatched. CDR3 length equals 13 residues. Germline CDR1 reads SNHLY; CDR2 reads FYNNEI.

The J gene is TRBJ2-3, the V gene TRBV30; weak D call: TRBD2 (6 bases). V dropped 0 bases and J dropped 2 bases, with 12 bases sitting between them. Germline assignment: CDR1 GTSNPN and CDR2 SVGIG (reference sequence). This CDR3 spans 15 amino acids. CDR3 protein: CAWSVGGVVTDTQYF. The CDR3 DNA reads as TGTGCCTGGAGTGTGGGCGGGGTGGTCACAGATACGCAGTATTTT.

This clone showed up just a few times. J is TRBJ2-7 and V is TRBV28; possibly TRBD1 for D (5 bases). With 2 bases removed from V and 4 bases from J, the gap between germline ends came to 15 bases. In germline, CDR1 is MDHEN, CDR2 SYDVKM. The length of the CDR3 is 15 residues. The CDR3: CASSLPDRGPYEQYF. CDR3 DNA sequence: TGTGCCAGCAGTTTACCGGATAGGGGCCCATACGAGCAGTACTTC.

The rearrangement uses TRBV3-1 (or the pseudogene TRBV3-2) and TRBJ1-5, with D hard to call. The CDR3 is made up of 16 amino acids. Trimming took off 0 bases at V and 6 bases at J, with 15 bases between the two ends. Germline V CDR1 and CDR2: LGHDT, YNNKEL (reference sequence). As DNA, the CDR3 is TGTGCCAGCAGCCAAGATTCGAGGTCTTCGGGTCAGCCCCAGCATTTT. Protein sequence: CASSQDSRSSGQPQHF.

The genes are TRBV10-3 and TRBJ2-1, with TRBD2 as a possible D gene (6 bases). Germline lookup yields CDR1 ENHRY and CDR2 SYGVKD. Trimming pared 0 bases from V and 0 bases from J, leaving 9 bases between. The CDR3 is 16 residues long. CDR3 amino acids: CAISESSGPSYNEQFF. The CDR3 DNA reads as TGTGCCATCAGTGAGTCTAGCGGTCCCTCCTACAATGAGCAGTTCTTC.

The chain links TRBV5-1 to TRBJ2-2; TRBD2 agrees at 11 bases. The CDR3 runs to 15 residues. V lost 1 base and J lost 7; bases outside the gene matches: 3. Germline loops: CDR1 SGHRS, CDR2 YFSETQ. This chain's CDR3 is CASSLTSGRVGELFF. Here the CDR3 DNA reads TGCGCCAGCAGCTTGACTAGCGGGAGAGTCGGGGAGCTGTTTTTT.

This chain joins TRBV11-3 and TRBJ2-7; TRBD2 matches 9 bases. Germline V gene data show CDR1 as SGHNT and CDR2 as YENEEA. Trimming at V came to 5 bases and at J to 3 bases, leaving 17 bases not matched to a gene. The CDR3 covers 18 residues. The CDR3 loop reads CASSMPEQRLAAFYEQYF. The CDR3 DNA reads TGTGCCAGCAGCATGCCCGAACAAAGACTAGCGGCGTTCTACGAGCAGTACTTC.

This rearrangement joins TRBV4-3 to TRBJ2-7; weak D call: TRBD2 (5 bases). The germline V gene encodes CDR1 LGHNA and CDR2 YSLEER. The CDR3 totals 13 residues. The germline V and J ends were trimmed by 0 bases and 6 bases, with 9 bases remaining between them. CDR3 loop: CASSQEPGFEQYF. The CDR3 region has the DNA TGCGCCAGCAGCCAAGAACCGGGATTCGAGCAGTACTTC.